The 5 T cell receptor beta chains presented below share a single source sample, sequenced in a study of blood T cell repertoires in COVID-19. The protocol was immunoSEQ multiplex PCR, while the TCRdb copy is restricted to in-frame clones and leaves out a portion. The sample lists roughly 380,000 clones, about 88% occurring once. Material for sequencing was peripheral blood. The source is a middle-aged woman with COVID-19, enrolled during active disease.

The rearrangement uses TRBV29-1 and TRBJ1-1; a possible D gene is TRBD1 (5 bases). V was clipped by 4 bases and J by 0 bases, with 9 bases between them. The CDR3 is 13 residues long. Germline V gene data show CDR1 as SQVTM and CDR2 as ANQGSEA. DNA for the CDR3: TGCAGCGTTGGTAGGGGCATGAACACTGAAGCTTTCTTT. It yields the protein CSVGRGMNTEAFF.

The chain carries TRBV21-1 and TRBJ2-1; the tabulated D call, TRBD2, remains unverified against the DNA. TRBV21-1 is described as a pseudogene. This CDR3 spans 16 amino acids. CDR3 amino acids: CASSKKTTRLMNEQFF. The CDR3 nucleotides read TGTGCCAGCAGCAAAAAAACGACTAGGCTAATGAATGAGCAGTTCTTC.

CDR3 coding DNA: TGTGCCAGCAGGGTCGGGGGGGTGAATGAAAAACTGTTTTTT. Protein product: CASRVGGVNEKLFF. The rearrangement links TRBV2 to TRBJ1-4; possible D gene TRBD1, 5 bases. The CDR3 totals 14 residues. Between the trimmed V and J ends, which lost 6 bases and 5 bases, there was a span of 13 bases. Per germline, CDR1 SNHLY and CDR2 FYNNEI.

This clone appeared a single time. The genes are TRBV24-1 and TRBJ1-1; weak D call: TRBD1 (5 bases). Per the germline V gene, CDR1 is KGHDR and CDR2 is SFDVKD. The V and J ends lost 7 bases and 4 bases respectively, with 12 bases between them. The CDR3 length is 13 residues. The CDR3 reads CATRGGGPTEAFF. The CDR3 region has the DNA TGTGCCACCAGGGGGGGAGGGCCCACTGAAGCTTTCTTT.

The rearrangement links TRBV6-5 to TRBJ2-7; D is unclear. Germline CDR1 is MNHEY and CDR2 is SVGAGI. V lost 2 bases, J lost 2 bases, and 10 bases lay in between. This CDR3 comprises 14 residues. The CDR3: CASSYSQATYEQYF. The CDR3 DNA is TGTGCCAGCAGTTACAGCCAGGCTACCTACGAGCAGTACTTC.